One and the same sample provided the 25 T cell receptor beta chains below, sequenced in a study of response to subunit inactivated influenza vaccine (dated by TCRdb to the late 2010s). The library was made by RT-PCR. TCRdb shows the sequencer as Illumina HiSeq 2500. The public reads were run again by TCRdb, first through fastp at Q25 and then through MiXCR, and only productive beta chains were kept. Rows with a matching CDR3 protein are joined into one entry that keeps the most common DNA and genes. The sample data list around 480,000 distinct CDR3 sequences, and approximately 15% of these were observed just once. Of the sample, about 3% is held by the ten largest clones. The sample consisted of CD4+ T cells sorted from PBMCs, taken approximately 25 months after vaccination. The receptors originated from a man aged 45 to 70 who received an inactivated influenza vaccine. Donor details come from another sample of the same person, matched by shared clones.

In this sample, this clonotype turned up a few times. This sequence joins TRBV12-3 or TRBV12-4 and TRBJ1-6; a weak D match, TRBD1 (6 bases). Trimming stripped 6 bases from V and 1 base from J, with 7 bases between. The CDR3 runs 14 residues. The CDR3 protein is CASSRGSYNSPLHF. CDR3 coding DNA: TGTGCCAGCAGCAGGGGTTCCTATAATTCACCCCTCCACTTT.

This clonotype was seen only a few times. The V call is TRBV10-3, the J call TRBJ2-5; D possibly corresponds to TRBD2 (6 bases). Per the germline V gene, CDR1 is ENHRY and CDR2 is SYGVKD. This CDR3 has 17 residues. The V end was cut by 0 bases, the J end by 2 bases, with 16 bases between. CDR3 DNA sequence: TGTGCCATCAGTGAGTCGAAGGGAATAGCGGCTCAAGAGACCCAGTACTTC. Protein sequence: CAISESKGIAAQETQYF.

The chain couples TRBV6-5 to TRBJ1-1; D is possibly TRBD1 (5 bases). The germline V gene has CDR1 MNHEY and CDR2 SVGAGI. This CDR3 region has 16 residues. Trimming cost V 0 bases and J 0 bases, with 11 bases left between them. The CDR3 sequence: CASSYSKSTVNTEAFF. Written as DNA, the CDR3 is TGTGCCAGCAGTTACTCGAAGTCGACAGTGAACACTGAAGCTTTCTTT.

This chain uses TRBV2 with TRBJ2-1; 8 bases map to TRBD2. Germline CDR1 and CDR2: SNHLY and FYNNEI. This CDR3 is 13 amino acids long. Unmatched junction bases numbered 3, after V lost 6 bases and J lost 5 bases. The CDR3, as DNA: TGTGCCAGCAGCCGACTAGCGAACAATGAGCAGTTCTTC. Translating it yields CASSRLANNEQFF. Together with reference TRBV2 and TRBJ2-1, the CDR3 gives the full variable domain: EPEVTQTPSHQVTQMGQEVILRCVPISNHLYFYWYRQILGQKVEFLVSFYNNEISEKSEIFDDQFSVERPDGSNFTLKIRSTKLEDSAMYFCASSRLANNEQFFGPGTRLTVL.

The chain uses TRBV5-1 and TRBJ2-1; TRBD1 matches 8 bases. The CDR3 length is 15 residues. Germline V gene sequence: CDR1 SGHRS, CDR2 YFSETQ. Trimming took 0 bases from V and 4 from J; bases not matched to a gene: 3. The CDR3 reads CASSLVGQGYNEQFF. The CDR3 region has the DNA TGCGCCAGCAGCTTGGTTGGACAGGGATACAATGAGCAGTTCTTC.

The chain combines TRBV4-1 with TRBJ2-5, with 7 bases lining up with TRBD1. The trim removed 4 bases at V and 7 bases at J, leaving 15 bases unmatched. The germline V gene has CDR1 MGHRA and CDR2 YSYEKL. The CDR3 has 16 amino acids. The CDR3 sequence: CASSPPGQRIGSTQYF. The CDR3 DNA follows: TGCGCCAGCAGCCCGCCGGGACAGCGGATTGGGTCGACCCAGTACTTC.

Only a few counts were recorded for this clonotype. The V and J genes are TRBV7-2 and TRBJ2-7, with D possibly matching TRBD1 (5 bases). CDR3 length: 14 residues. V was pared by 2 bases and J by 0 bases, with 8 bases between. Germline V gives CDR1 SGHTA, CDR2 FQGNSA. This CDR3 reads CASSLWGSSYEQYF. The CDR3 nucleotides are TGTGCCAGCAGCTTATGGGGCAGCTCCTACGAGCAGTACTTC.

This clonotype has ten or more counts. This chain links TRBV12-3 or TRBV12-4 with TRBJ2-7, with TRBD1 as a possible D gene (6 bases). The ends were cut back, 6 bases at V and 4 bases at J, with 13 bases in the middle. The CDR3 length is 13 residues. CDR3 sequence reads: CASSRTQGYEQYF. CDR3 DNA: TGTGCCAGCAGCCGGACACAGGGATACGAGCAGTACTTC.

This clonotype occurred a few times. The chain joins TRBV28 to TRBJ2-5, with D hard to call. Trimming stripped 6 bases from V and 3 bases from J, with 17 bases between. This CDR3 is 15 amino acids long. The V gene's germline CDR1 is MDHEN and CDR2 SYDVKM. CDR3 amino acids: CASSRAPYRKETQYF. Written as DNA, the CDR3 is TGTGCCAGCAGCAGAGCTCCATACAGAAAAGAGACCCAGTACTTC. The full variable domain, in which reference TRBV28 and TRBJ2-5 provide the parts outside the CDR3, is DVKVTQSSRYLVKRTGEKVFLECVQDMDHENMFWYRQDPGLGLRLIYFSYDVKMKEKGDIPEGYSVSREKKERFSLILESASTNQTSMYLCASSRAPYRKETQYFGPGTRLLVL.

The chain joins TRBV5-1 to TRBJ2-1, with 11 bases matching TRBD2. V was pared by 0 bases and J by 7 bases, with 3 bases of the junction left unmatched. This CDR3 region has 15 residues. CDR1 and CDR2 (germline): SGHRS, YFSETQ. The CDR3 DNA reads as TGCGCCAGCAGCTTGGAGGCTAGCGGGAGGAATGAGCAGTTCTTC. Its protein is CASSLEASGRNEQFF.

In its sample, this clonotype was seen many times. V is TRBV10-3 and J is TRBJ2-1, with D possibly matching TRBD2 (7 bases). Germline CDR1 is ENHRY and CDR2 is SYGVKD. V gave up 5 bases and J gave up 7 bases, with 24 bases separating them. The CDR3 loop spans 17 amino acids. CDR3 protein: CAISTAGAPFRRNEQFF. DNA of the CDR3: TGTGCCATCAGTACCGCGGGGGCCCCATTTCGACGGAATGAGCAGTTCTTC.

The genes are TRBV3-1 and TRBJ2-3; D is undetermined. V was shortened by 3 bases and J by 9 bases, with 13 bases between the two germline ends. The CDR3 sequence is 13 residues long. Germline V gives CDR1 LGHDT, CDR2 YNNKEL (reference sequence). The CDR3: CASSQSGEGTQYF. In nucleotides, the CDR3 is TGTGCCAGCAGCCAGTCAGGTGAAGGGACGCAGTATTTT.

The V and J genes are TRBV29-1 and TRBJ2-2, with 13 nucleotides matching TRBD2. Germline V gene data show CDR1 as SQVTM and CDR2 as ANQGSEA. The CDR3 loop spans 13 amino acids. Trimming removed 7 bases from V and 6 bases from J; junction bases left unmatched: 2. The DNA of the CDR3 is TGCAGCGCAGGACTAGCGGGAGCCGGGGAGCTGTTTTTT. Its protein product is CSAGLAGAGELFF.

This clonotype has at least ten counts. The rearrangement uses TRBV7-2 and TRBJ2-7; TRBD1 is a possible D gene (6 bases). The CDR3 covers 13 residues. In germline, CDR1 is SGHTA, CDR2 FQGNSA. V lost 5 bases and J 1 base, leaving 9 bases between the germline ends. The CDR3 loop is CASSPGHSYEQYF. In DNA, the CDR3 is TGTGCCAGCAGCCCGGGACATTCCTACGAGCAGTACTTC. The variable domain in full, completed from reference TRBV7-2 and TRBJ2-7, reads GAGVSQSPSNKVTEKGKDVELRCDPISGHTALYWYRQSLGQGLEFLIYFQGNSAPDKSGLPSDRFSAERTGGSVSTLTIQRTQQEDSAVYLCASSPGHSYEQYFGPGTRLTVT.

This rearrangement joins TRBV3-1 to TRBJ1-4; no definite D call. Germline V CDR1 and CDR2: LGHDT, YNNKEL (reference sequence). There are 14 residues in the CDR3. V was shortened by 0 bases and J by 11 bases, with 13 bases between the two germline ends. For the CDR3, the DNA is TGTGCCAGCAGCCAAGAACGGGAGGGATTTAAACTGTTTTTT. Its protein product is CASSQEREGFKLFF.

This clonotype turned up a few times. The V and J genes are TRBV6-2 or TRBV6-3 and TRBJ1-5, with unresolved D. Germline V CDR1 and CDR2: MNHEY, SVGEGT. The length of the CDR3 is 15 residues. The ends were cut back, 8 bases at V and 0 bases at J, with 14 bases in the middle. For the CDR3, the DNA is TGTGCCAGCGGAGACCGTAGGTATAGCAATCAGCCCCAGCATTTT. It specifies CASGDRRYSNQPQHF.

This clonotype was observed a handful of times. The genes are TRBV9 and TRBJ2-1; TRBD1 is a possible D gene (6 bases). The CDR3 has 16 amino acids. V lost 0 bases, J lost 4 bases, and 14 bases lay in between. CDR1 is SGDLS, CDR2 YYNGEE, per germline. CDR3 DNA: TGTGCCAGCAGCGTAGGAACAGGGACCTTATACAATGAGCAGTTCTTC. Protein product: CASSVGTGTLYNEQFF.

This clonotype was seen once. The rearrangement uses TRBV5-6 and TRBJ1-1; the D gene is possibly TRBD1 (5 bases). CDR1 and CDR2 (germline): SGHDT, YYEEEE. V dropped 3 bases and J dropped 5 bases, with 11 bases sitting between them. CDR3 length equals 13 residues. The CDR3 here is CASSWGRETEAFF. The CDR3, as DNA: TGTGCCAGCAGCTGGGGCAGGGAGACTGAAGCTTTCTTT.

This clonotype was counted ten times or more. A junction boundary mismatches the germline segment, possibly from a read error. V is TRBV5-1 and J is TRBJ2-3; 9 bases line up with TRBD2. This CDR3 region has 15 residues. Germline V gene lookup returns CDR1 SGHRS and CDR2 YFSETQ. The DNA of the CDR3 is TGCGCCAGCAGTCTGGTCGGGACTAGCACGGATACGCAGTATTTT. Translated, it gives CASSLVGTSTDTQYF.

The V and J genes are TRBV10-3 and TRBJ2-3, with D uncertain. There are 16 residues in the CDR3. V dropped 3 bases and J dropped 2 bases, with 15 bases sitting between them. Germline V gene lookup returns CDR1 ENHRY and CDR2 SYGVKD. The CDR3 sequence: CAISDTLGRYTDTQYF. The CDR3 bases are TGTGCCATCAGTGATACTCTGGGCCGGTACACAGATACGCAGTATTTT.

There are many counts of this clonotype. This chain links TRBV20-1 with TRBJ1-5; D gene uncertain. Germline V gene lookup returns CDR1 DFQATT and CDR2 SNEGSKA (reference sequence). V dropped 2 bases and J dropped 3 bases, with 11 bases sitting between them. The CDR3 extends over 14 amino acids. This CDR3 reads CSARPGRVNQPQHF. The CDR3 DNA follows: TGCAGTGCTAGACCCGGGAGGGTCAATCAGCCCCAGCATTTT.

This clonotype occurred a few times. The chain employs TRBV2 and TRBJ2-2; D possibly corresponds to TRBD1 (6 bases). The CDR3 extends over 13 amino acids. V lost 10 bases and J lost 0, with 9 bases in between. CDR1 and CDR2 (germline): SNHLY, FYNNEI. The CDR3 sequence is CAKGTTNTGELFF. The CDR3 DNA sequence: TGTGCCAAAGGGACAACGAACACCGGGGAGCTGTTTTTT.

The chain has TRBV18 and TRBJ2-6; the D gene is possibly TRBD1 (5 bases). Germline V gene sequence: CDR1 KGHSH, CDR2 LQKENI. The germline V and J ends were trimmed by 0 bases and 4 bases, with 19 bases remaining between them. The CDR3 is made up of 19 amino acids. The CDR3 loop reads CASSPPNLVREMGANVLTF. CDR3 nucleotide sequence: TGTGCCAGCTCACCACCGAACTTGGTCAGGGAAATGGGGGCCAACGTCCTGACTTTC.

This clonotype was seen many times. This rearrangement joins TRBV7-9 to TRBJ1-4; TRBD1 matches at 10 bases. This CDR3 contains 14 residues. Germline V gene data show CDR1 as SEHNR and CDR2 as FQNEAQ (reference sequence). V lost 5 bases, J lost 7 bases, and 4 bases stayed unmatched. The CDR3 DNA reads TGTGCCAGCAGCCGGACAGGGGGTCGTGAAAAACTGTTTTTT. This sequence encodes CASSRTGGREKLFF. Complete variable domain (other parts from reference TRBV7-9 and TRBJ1-4): DTGVSQNPRHKITKRGQNVTFRCDPISEHNRLYWYRQTLGQGPEFLTYFQNEAQLEKSRLLSDRFSAERPKGSFSTLEIQRTEQGDSAMYLCASSRTGGREKLFFGSGTQLSVL.

This clonotype was counted between two and nine times. This chain connects TRBV5-1 to TRBJ2-1; 9 bases align to TRBD2. Germline trimming cut 6 bases from V and 1 base from J; bases unmatched to any gene: 2. The CDR3 has 14 amino acids. From germline, CDR1 is SGHRS and CDR2 YFSETQ. The CDR3 protein is CASTLAGSYNEQFF. Here the CDR3 DNA reads TGCGCCAGCACCCTAGCGGGGTCCTACAATGAGCAGTTCTTC.